This entry features one T cell receptor beta chain sequence. The antigen is not known. All the donors were Caucasian adults who lived in Nashville, Tennessee. Method: immunoSEQ multiplex PCR; TCRdb's copy keeps in-frame clones and lacks some. In the table there are millions of clones, over 85% of which are singletons. These data originate in a study of shared clonotypes between healthy human individuals. Points from the study as a whole: For naive CD4 cells, 4.5% to 6.5% of clonotypes were shared across a handful of donors.

The clonotype originates from a young man in good health. The sample was naive CD4+ T cells sorted from blood. Subset given: CD45RA+ positively selected.

CDR3 protein: CASSEARGRGYTF. The CDR3 DNA reads as TGTGCCAGCAGTGAGGCCAGGGGACGTGGCTACACCTTC. V usage is TRBV2 and J usage is TRBJ1-2; D may be TRBD1 (6 bases). Trimming shortened V by 3 bases and J by 7 bases, and 12 bases separated the two germline ends. The germline V gene encodes CDR1 SNHLY and CDR2 FYNNEI. The CDR3 loop spans 13 amino acids.